Each of the 30 T cell receptor beta chains below was sequenced from the same sample in a study of PD-L1 blockade in urothelial cancer (dated by TCRdb to 2017 to 2019). The sample's time point label, decoded: peripheral blood 6 weeks after treatment start. Library construction relied on the immunoSEQ multiplex PCR assay. TCRdb provides this immuneACCESS table in a form limited to in-frame rearrangements. Some clones are lacking; in checked studies, under half of them reflect an unresolved V gene, and why the rest are absent is not known. For this sample there are about 43,000 clones; roughly four fifths appear just once. The top ten clones comprise about 15% of the sample. Material: PBMCs, obtained around atezolizumab (anti-PD-L1) treatment. The receptor source for this set is a man aged 55 to 70 with urothelial cancer.

The CDR3 sequence is CASSQETGVYGYTF. In nucleotides, the CDR3 is TGCGCCAGCAGCCAAGAGACAGGGGTCTATGGCTACACCTTC. The rearrangement links TRBV4-1 to TRBJ1-2; 8 bases are shared with TRBD1. From germline, CDR1 is MGHRA and CDR2 YSYEKL. The CDR3 length is 14 residues. V was pared by 0 bases and J by 4 bases, with 1 base of the junction left unmatched.

This clone was recorded a few times. The rearrangement links TRBV6-1 to TRBJ2-7, with a weak D call TRBD1 (5 bases). Germline V gene sequence: CDR1 MNHNS, CDR2 SASEGT. The CDR3 totals 13 residues. V lost 7 bases and J 5 bases, leaving 15 bases between the germline ends. In DNA form, the CDR3 reads TGTGCCAGCAAGGCGACAGACAGCCACGAGCAGTACTTC. Translated: CASKATDSHEQYF.

The genes are TRBV2 and TRBJ2-2; 7 bases line up with TRBD1. The CDR3 runs to 15 residues. V gave up 6 bases and J gave up 0 bases; unmatched junction bases: 4. Germline CDR1 and CDR2: SNHLY and FYNNEI. The CDR3 loop reads CASSDRAANTGELFF. In DNA form, the CDR3 reads TGTGCCAGCAGCGACAGGGCAGCGAACACCGGGGAGCTGTTTTTT.

As DNA, the CDR3 is TGTGCCAGCACAGCGGGGGTCCAAGAGACCCAGTACTTC. Translating it yields CASTAGVQETQYF. The chain recombines TRBV2 with TRBJ2-5; 8 nucleotides agree with TRBD2. CDR1 is SNHLY and CDR2 is FYNNEI in the germline V gene. The CDR3 sequence is 13 residues long. V lost 7 bases and J lost 1; bases outside the gene matches: 2.

The chain couples TRBV20-1 to TRBJ2-1; weak D call: TRBD2 (5 bases). CDR3 length: 11 amino acids. Between the trimmed V and J ends, which lost 5 bases and 6 bases, there was a span of 8 bases. Germline V lookup: CDR1 DFQATT, CDR2 SNEGSKA (reference sequence). CDR3 amino acids: CSAPRGNEQFF. The CDR3 bases are TGCAGTGCTCCCCGGGGCAATGAGCAGTTCTTC.

CDR3 DNA sequence: TGTGCCAGCAGCTTGGGCGTGGGGGCGAGGGAGACCCAGTACTTC. It translates to CASSLGVGARETQYF. The rearrangement joins TRBV5-6 to TRBJ2-5, with a possible D match to TRBD1 (6 bases). V lost 0 bases and J lost 5, with 14 bases in between. From germline, CDR1 is SGHDT and CDR2 YYEEEE. The CDR3 is made up of 15 amino acids.

The chain recombines TRBV5-1 with TRBJ2-5, with D perhaps TRBD1 (5 bases). CDR1 SGHRS and CDR2 YFSETQ come from the germline V gene. The CDR3 loop spans 17 amino acids. V was cut by 3 bases and J by 4 bases, with 22 bases left in between. CDR3 in amino acids: CASSSGNLVNGAETQYF. In nucleotides, the CDR3 is TGCGCCAGCAGCTCCGGAAATTTAGTGAATGGGGCAGAGACCCAGTACTTC.

This rearrangement joins TRBV7-8 to TRBJ1-6; D uncertain. V was clipped by 2 bases and J by 9 bases, with 20 bases between them. This CDR3 region has 17 residues. Germline CDR1 and CDR2: SGHVS and FQNEAQ. The CDR3 sequence: CASSLTQLGPSSSPLHF. The CDR3, as DNA: TGTGCCAGCAGCTTAACCCAACTGGGCCCTTCGAGTTCACCCCTCCACTTT.

The chain combines TRBV5-4 with TRBJ2-2; 7 positions match TRBD1. The junction had 6 bases not matched to a gene; V was cut back by 3 bases and J by 4 bases. The CDR3 is 15 residues long. CDR1 is SGHNT and CDR2 is YYREEE in the germline V gene (reference sequence). The CDR3 sequence: CASSWDRTITGELFF. CDR3 coding DNA: TGTGCCAGCAGCTGGGACAGAACTATCACCGGGGAGCTGTTTTTT. Based on the CDR3 plus reference TRBV5-4 and TRBJ2-2, the full variable domain is ETGVTQSPTHLIKTRGQQVTLRCSSQSGHNTVSWYQQALGQGPQFIFQYYREEENGRGNFPPRFSGLQFPNYSSELNVNALELDDSALYLCASSWDRTITGELFFGEGSRLTVL.

The V call is TRBV7-8, the J call TRBJ2-5; TRBD1 aligns across 7 bases. Germline values: CDR1 SGHVS, CDR2 FQNEAQ. The CDR3 totals 17 residues. The J segment lost 3 bases and the V segment lost 1 base, leaving 11 bases of the junction unmatched. For the CDR3, the DNA is TGTGCCAGCAGCTTAGAGATGCCGGGACAGTGGAAAGAGACCCAGTACTTC. Translated, it gives CASSLEMPGQWKETQYF.

The chain is built from TRBV19 and TRBJ2-1; 9 bases map to TRBD1. The J segment lost 5 bases and the V segment lost 7 bases, leaving 6 bases of the junction unmatched. CDR3 length: 14 amino acids. CDR1 LNHDA and CDR2 SQIVND come from the germline V gene (reference sequence). The CDR3 loop reads CASKLDRGDNEQFF. CDR3 coding DNA: TGTGCCAGTAAATTGGACAGGGGTGACAATGAGCAGTTCTTC. Complete variable domain (other parts from reference TRBV19 and TRBJ2-1): DGGITQSPKYLFRKEGQNVTLSCEQNLNHDAMYWYRQDPGQGLRLIYYSQIVNDFQKGDIAEGYSVSREKKESFPLTVTSAQKNPTAFYLCASKLDRGDNEQFFGPGTRLTVL.

This clone occurred once. V is TRBV5-1 and J is TRBJ2-2; weak D call: TRBD2 (5 bases). V was trimmed by 2 bases and J by 0 bases, leaving 11 bases between them. This CDR3 region has 16 residues. CDR1 and CDR2 from the germline V gene are SGHRS and YFSETQ. The CDR3 DNA sequence: TGCGCCAGCAGCTTAGTTGGACTGGCGAACACCGGGGAGCTGTTTTTT. It translates to CASSLVGLANTGELFF.

The V call is TRBV28, the J call TRBJ2-7, with TRBD2 matching over 9 bases. V lost 5 bases and J lost 6; bases outside the gene matches: 11. Looked up from germline, CDR1 is MDHEN and CDR2 is SYDVKM. There are 15 residues in the CDR3. The CDR3 region is CASSPPAGGPVEQYF. CDR3 coding DNA: TGTGCCAGCAGTCCCCCCGCGGGGGGGCCAGTCGAGCAGTACTTC.

Relative to its sample, this clone is medium-sized. V gene TRBV30 combines with J gene TRBJ2-1; TRBD1 matches 10 bases. This CDR3 is 15 amino acids long. The germline CDR1 and CDR2 sequences are GTSNPN and SVGIG (reference sequence). The V gene end was trimmed by 2 bases and the J gene end by 2 bases; junction bases not matched to a gene: 3. In DNA form, the CDR3 reads TGTGCCTGGAGTCCGGGACAGGGGACCTACAATGAGCAGTTCTTC. It encodes CAWSPGQGTYNEQFF.

The J gene is TRBJ2-7, the V gene TRBV9, with 7 positions matching TRBD2. Trimming took 0 bases from V and 0 from J; bases not matched to a gene: 3. Germline CDR1 SGDLS, CDR2 YYNGEE. There are 15 residues in the CDR3. The CDR3 is CASSVEASGSYEQYF. Written as DNA, the CDR3 is TGTGCCAGCAGCGTAGAGGCTAGCGGCTCCTACGAGCAGTACTTC. The whole variable domain, filled in from reference TRBV9 and TRBJ2-7, reads DSGVTQTPKHLITATGQRVTLRCSPRSGDLSVYWYQQSLDQGLQFLIQYYNGEERAKGNILERFSAQQFPDLHSELNLSSLELGDSALYFCASSVEASGSYEQYFGPGTRLTVT.

The V and J genes are TRBV9 and TRBJ1-4; TRBD1 aligns across 9 bases. Unmatched junction bases numbered 7, after V lost 3 bases and J lost 7 bases. Germline V CDR1 and CDR2: SGDLS, YYNGEE. This CDR3 spans 15 amino acids. DNA of the CDR3: TGTGCCAGCAGCGCACAGGGGGCTGAAGGTGAAAAACTGTTTTTT. Translated, it gives CASSAQGAEGEKLFF.

This clone appeared once. This sequence joins TRBV11-3 and TRBJ2-2, with 7 bases fitting TRBD1. The germline gives CDR1 SGHNT, CDR2 YENEEA. V gave up 2 bases and J gave up 3 bases; unmatched junction bases: 0. The CDR3 runs to 14 residues. The CDR3 spells CASSLTGDTGELFF. The CDR3 nucleotides are TGTGCCAGCAGCTTAACAGGGGACACCGGGGAGCTGTTTTTT.

CDR3 in amino acids: CASSLRRQGWGNEQYF. The DNA of the CDR3 is TGTGCCAGCAGTTTAAGGCGACAGGGGTGGGGAAACGAGCAGTACTTC. This chain uses TRBV27 with TRBJ2-7, with 8 bases that match TRBD1. This CDR3 spans 16 amino acids. Germline V gene sequence: CDR1 MNHEY, CDR2 SMNVEV (reference sequence). V lost 2 bases, J lost 5 bases, and 11 bases stayed unmatched.

V usage is TRBV2 and J usage is TRBJ1-5, with D uncertain. The germline gives CDR1 SNHLY, CDR2 FYNNEI. V shed 4 bases and J shed 7 bases, with 14 bases lying between them. This CDR3 contains 14 residues. This CDR3 reads CASSVGGAGQPQHF. The CDR3, as DNA: TGTGCCAGCAGTGTAGGTGGCGCGGGGCAGCCCCAGCATTTT.

This clone has a single count. V usage is TRBV7-2 and J usage is TRBJ2-2; D is uncertain. CDR1 SGHTA and CDR2 FQGNSA come from the germline V gene. V shed 1 base and J shed 5 bases, with 11 bases lying between them. The CDR3 runs to 15 residues. CDR3: CASSLVTEITGELFF. CDR3 DNA sequence: TGTGCCAGCAGCTTAGTAACAGAAATAACCGGGGAGCTGTTTTTT.

This sequence joins TRBV30 and TRBJ1-2, with 8 bases identical to TRBD1. This CDR3 has 13 residues. Trimming removed 3 bases from V and 2 bases from J; junction bases left unmatched: 2. CDR1 is GTSNPN and CDR2 is SVGIG in the germline V gene (reference sequence). The CDR3 region is CAWRTGANYGYTF. The CDR3 DNA sequence: TGTGCCTGGAGGACAGGGGCGAACTATGGCTACACCTTC.

V is TRBV30 and J is TRBJ2-7; possible D gene TRBD1, 7 bases. Germline V CDR1 and CDR2: GTSNPN, SVGIG (reference sequence). The length of the CDR3 is 14 residues. Between the trimmed V and J ends, which lost 2 bases and 3 bases, there was a span of 14 bases. CDR3 bases: TGTGCCTGGAGTCTGGCAGGGGGGAGCTACGAGCAGTACTTC. Translating gives CAWSLAGGSYEQYF. The full variable domain, rest sourced from reference TRBV30 and TRBJ2-7, is SQTIHQWPATLVQPVGSPLSLECTVEGTSNPNLYWYRQAAGRGLQLLFYSVGIGQISSEVPQNLSASRPQDRQFILSSKKLLLSDSGFYLCAWSLAGGSYEQYFGPGTRLTVT.

The chain has TRBV7-2 and TRBJ2-7; maybe TRBD1 (6 bases). This CDR3 has 16 amino acids. CDR1 is SGHTA, CDR2 FQGNSA, per germline. Trimming took off 3 bases at V and 0 bases at J, with 15 bases between the two ends. The CDR3 spells CASSFPGARSSYEQYF. The CDR3, as DNA: TGTGCCAGCAGCTTCCCAGGGGCCCGAAGCTCCTACGAGCAGTACTTC.

The rearrangement uses TRBV30 and TRBJ1-2; TRBD1 matches at 9 bases. This CDR3 is 13 amino acids long. Germline CDR1 reads GTSNPN; CDR2 reads SVGIG (reference sequence). J lost 8 bases, V lost 4 bases, and 8 bases had no gene match. The CDR3 DNA follows: TGTGCCTGGACTGCGAGACAGGGGGGAGGCTACACCTTC. Translated, it gives CAWTARQGGGYTF.

The chain joins TRBV11-2 to TRBJ1-1, with 7 positions matching TRBD1. Germline V gives CDR1 SGHAT, CDR2 FQNNGV. V lost 6 bases and J lost 0; bases outside the gene matches: 1. The CDR3 totals 13 residues. As DNA, the CDR3 is TGTGCCAGCAGGGGGACAGTGAACACTGAAGCTTTCTTT. Translating it yields CASRGTVNTEAFF.

The chain is built from TRBV10-1 and TRBJ2-3, with TRBD1 matching over 7 bases. Germline V gene sequence: CDR1 WNHNN, CDR2 SYGVQD (reference sequence). V was clipped by 3 bases and J by 3 bases; unmatched bases: 3. The CDR3 sequence is 14 residues long. The CDR3 coding sequence is TGCGCCAGCAGTGACGCCAGGGGGACAGATACGCAGTATTTT. Its translation is CASSDARGTDTQYF.

The rearrangement uses TRBV6-6 and TRBJ1-1; D may be TRBD1 (5 bases). The germline V and J ends were trimmed by 7 bases and 3 bases, with 21 bases remaining between them. Per the germline V gene, CDR1 is MNHNY and CDR2 is SVGAGI (reference sequence). This CDR3 has 16 amino acids. For the CDR3, the DNA is TGTGCCAGCACCTATCTGGAGGGGCAGAGGGACACTGAAGCTTTCTTT. It yields the protein CASTYLEGQRDTEAFF.

This sequence joins TRBV28 and TRBJ2-1; 7 bases agree with TRBD1. The CDR3 is made up of 16 amino acids. The V and J ends lost 0 bases and 9 bases, in that order; junction bases with no gene match: 11. Germline lookup yields CDR1 MDHEN and CDR2 SYDVKM. CDR3 DNA sequence: TGTGCCAGCAGTTTATGGAGAGGGGGCGGCACTCGTGAGCAGTTCTTC. Translation: CASSLWRGGGTREQFF.

This chain connects TRBV6-5 to TRBJ2-1; maybe TRBD1 (6 bases). This CDR3 spans 15 amino acids. V shed 7 bases and J shed 3 bases, with 16 bases lying between them. Germline CDR1 and CDR2: MNHEY and SVGAGI. CDR3 coding DNA: TGTGCCAGCACCCCGTCCCAGGGGATCTACAATGAGCAGTTCTTC. Translation gives CASTPSQGIYNEQFF.

The chain recombines TRBV2 with TRBJ2-6; 9 bases map to TRBD1. Germline CDR1 SNHLY, CDR2 FYNNEI. The CDR3 is 16 amino acids. The trim removed 7 bases at V and 0 bases at J, leaving 4 bases unmatched. CDR3 amino acids: CASTGTGFSGANVLTF. The CDR3 DNA follows: TGTGCCAGCACCGGGACAGGGTTCTCTGGGGCCAACGTCCTGACTTTC.